This T cell receptor beta chain was observed in a study of cytomegalovirus exposure and HLA in healthy donors. Sequencing was performed with immunoSEQ multiplex PCR; in TCRdb, only in-frame clones are kept and a portion is missing. This table has about 140,000 clones, roughly 90% appearing once. Per the germline V gene, CDR1 is SEHNR and CDR2 is FQNEAQ (reference sequence). The CDR3 contains 14 residues. V was cut by 4 bases and J by 6 bases, with 16 bases left in between. This receptor was identified in a young man in good health and CMV-seronegative. The V gene is TRBV7-9, the J gene TRBJ2-7; D is undetermined. The sequencing sample was made of PBMCs. The CDR3 coding sequence is TGTGCCAGCAGCTCGACAAGTCAGCTGGGCGAGCAGTACTTC. Translating gives CASSSTSQLGEQYF.